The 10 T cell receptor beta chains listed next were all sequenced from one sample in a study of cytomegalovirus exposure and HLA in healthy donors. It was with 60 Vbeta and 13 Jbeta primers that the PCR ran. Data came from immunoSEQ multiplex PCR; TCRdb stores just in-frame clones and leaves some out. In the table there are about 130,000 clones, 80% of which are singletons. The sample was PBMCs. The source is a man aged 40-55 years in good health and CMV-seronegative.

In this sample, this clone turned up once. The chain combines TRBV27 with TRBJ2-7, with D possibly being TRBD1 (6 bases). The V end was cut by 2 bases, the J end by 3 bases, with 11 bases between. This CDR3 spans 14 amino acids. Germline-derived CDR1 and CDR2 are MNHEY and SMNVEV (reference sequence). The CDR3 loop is CASSLDRSFYEQYF. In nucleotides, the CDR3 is TGTGCCAGCAGTTTAGACAGGTCTTTCTACGAGCAGTACTTC.

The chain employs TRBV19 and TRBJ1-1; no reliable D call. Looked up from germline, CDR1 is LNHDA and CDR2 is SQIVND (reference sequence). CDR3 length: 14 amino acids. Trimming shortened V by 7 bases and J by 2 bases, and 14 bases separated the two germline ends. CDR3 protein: CASNAGGFNTEAFF. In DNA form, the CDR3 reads TGTGCCAGTAACGCAGGAGGCTTCAACACTGAAGCTTTCTTT. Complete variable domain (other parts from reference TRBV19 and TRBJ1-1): DGGITQSPKYLFRKEGQNVTLSCEQNLNHDAMYWYRQDPGQGLRLIYYSQIVNDFQKGDIAEGYSVSREKKESFPLTVTSAQKNPTAFYLCASNAGGFNTEAFFGQGTRLTVV.

The DNA of the CDR3 is TGTGCCAGCAGCTTAGCCGACGGGATGCAGTATTTT. Residues: CASSLADGMQYF. The chain joins TRBV7-9 to TRBJ2-3, with D possibly matching TRBD2 (5 bases). Looked up from germline, CDR1 is SEHNR and CDR2 is FQNEAQ (reference sequence). This CDR3 has 12 residues. Trimming removed 0 bases at V and 11 bases at J, with 9 bases between.

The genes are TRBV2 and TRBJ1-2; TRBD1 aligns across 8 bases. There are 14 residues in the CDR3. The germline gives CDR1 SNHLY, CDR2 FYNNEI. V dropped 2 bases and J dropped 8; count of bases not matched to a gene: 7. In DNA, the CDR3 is TGTGCCAGCAGTGAAATCCAGGGGGCGGGGGGCTACACCTTC. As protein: CASSEIQGAGGYTF.

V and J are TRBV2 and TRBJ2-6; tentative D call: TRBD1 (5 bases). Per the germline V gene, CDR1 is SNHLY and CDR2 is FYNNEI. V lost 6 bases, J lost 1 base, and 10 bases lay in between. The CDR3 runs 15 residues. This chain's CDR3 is CASSLGASGANVLTF. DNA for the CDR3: TGTGCCAGCAGCCTAGGGGCTTCTGGGGCCAACGTCCTGACTTTC.

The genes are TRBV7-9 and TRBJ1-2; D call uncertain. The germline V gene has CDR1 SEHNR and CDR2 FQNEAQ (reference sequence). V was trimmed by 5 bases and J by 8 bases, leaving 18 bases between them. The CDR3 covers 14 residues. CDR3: CASSPPGYEEGYTF. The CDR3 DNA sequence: TGTGCCAGCAGCCCGCCCGGGTATGAGGAGGGCTACACCTTC.

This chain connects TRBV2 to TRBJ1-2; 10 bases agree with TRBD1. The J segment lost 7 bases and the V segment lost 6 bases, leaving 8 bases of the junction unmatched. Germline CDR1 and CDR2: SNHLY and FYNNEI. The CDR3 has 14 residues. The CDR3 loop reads CASRPGTGVGGYTF. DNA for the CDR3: TGTGCCAGCAGGCCCGGGACAGGGGTTGGTGGCTACACCTTC.

The CDR3 nucleotides are TGCGCCAGCAGCGGCTACGGGACAGGGGGACCGTCTCGCTCCTACGAGCAGTACTTC. This gives the protein CASSGYGTGGPSRSYEQYF. The chain couples TRBV5-1 to TRBJ2-7; 11 bases fit TRBD1. Germline CDR1 and CDR2: SGHRS and YFSETQ. With 4 bases clipped from V and 0 bases from J, the junction kept 15 bases outside the gene matches. This CDR3 is built from 19 residues.

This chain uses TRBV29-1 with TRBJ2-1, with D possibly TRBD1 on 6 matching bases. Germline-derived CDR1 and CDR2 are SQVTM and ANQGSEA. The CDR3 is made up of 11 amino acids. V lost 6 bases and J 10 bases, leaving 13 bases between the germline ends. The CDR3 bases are TGCAGCGTACCACAGGGCGTCGAGCAGTTCTTC. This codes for CSVPQGVEQFF.

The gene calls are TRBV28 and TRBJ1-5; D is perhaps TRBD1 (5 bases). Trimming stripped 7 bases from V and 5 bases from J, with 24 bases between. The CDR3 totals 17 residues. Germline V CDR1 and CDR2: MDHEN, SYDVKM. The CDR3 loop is CASNSPSRGRGDQPQHF. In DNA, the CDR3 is TGTGCCAGCAACTCACCCAGTCGGGGGAGAGGGGATCAGCCCCAGCATTTT.